A single sample is the source of the 24 T cell receptor beta chains below, sequenced in a study of tumor-infiltrating lymphocytes in primary liver carcinoma. The input was 450 to 500 ng total RNA; TCR beta cDNA was made from it with a constant-region primer. Modified slightly, ARM-PCR produced TCR beta libraries over three nested multiplex PCR rounds. The first two PCR rounds used TRBV1-TRBV30 primers with a Cbeta primer, 10 cycles each. TCRdb reanalysed the multiplex PCR reads using MiXCR and keeps one entry per CDR3 protein. The profile shows approximately 310,000 distinct CDR3 sequences, around three fifths of them singletons. Alongside blood RNA obtained from unsorted whole blood, germline DNA was also extracted. Sequencing was done on a sample of peripheral blood. These receptors came from a man in his forties with primary liver carcinoma and hepatitis B virus infection.

In its sample, this clonotype is medium-sized. The chain recombines TRBV29-1 with TRBJ1-1; D remains unclear. Trimming pared 1 base from V and 0 bases from J, leaving 12 bases between. Germline assignment: CDR1 SQVTM and CDR2 ANQGSEA. The CDR3 contains 15 residues. This chain's CDR3 is CSVEAGWGMNTEAFF. CDR3 in DNA: TGCAGCGTTGAAGCGGGGTGGGGAATGAACACTGAAGCTTTCTTT.

Points on this clonotype: This CDR3 fails to terminate in the conserved phenylalanine or tryptophan, so it likely reflects a read error. The DNA is left out, because the CDR3 cannot be placed on it with certainty; the CDR3 is given as TCRdb lists it. The rearrangement joins TRBV11-3 to TRBJ2-7; the table's D gene call, TRBD1, was not cross checked with the DNA. CDR1 SGHNT and CDR2 YENEEA come from the germline V gene. 13 amino acids form the CDR3, both terminal residues included. This CDR3 is CASSVGQSYEQHS.

This clonotype was counted once. A clone one base away is much larger, so this may be a read error. The chain employs TRBV12-3 or TRBV12-4 and TRBJ1-4; D gene ambiguous. CDR3 length: 16 residues. V was cut by 5 bases and J by 7 bases, with 20 bases left in between. The CDR3 region is CASSRMRTLRSEKLFF. The CDR3 bases are TGTGCCAGCAGTCGGATGCGGACGCTCCGGAGTGAAAAACTGTTTTTT.

This clonotype was seen a handful of times. The chain links TRBV30 to TRBJ2-4; D uncertain. This CDR3 contains 14 residues. Germline V gene data show CDR1 as GTSNPN and CDR2 as SVGIG (reference sequence). V dropped 3 bases and J dropped 8 bases, with 17 bases sitting between them. As DNA, the CDR3 is TGTGCCTGGAGCCCCGGCGGCGGCAGAGACATTCAGTACTTC. It is translated as CAWSPGGGRDIQYF. The complete variable domain, with remaining parts taken from reference TRBV30 and TRBJ2-4, reads SQTIHQWPATLVQPVGSPLSLECTVEGTSNPNLYWYRQAAGRGLQLLFYSVGIGQISSEVPQNLSASRPQDRQFILSSKKLLLSDSGFYLCAWSPGGGRDIQYFGAGTRLSVL.

Concerning this clonotype: The conserved final phenylalanine or tryptophan is absent from the CDR3, which likely points to a read error. The rearrangement links TRBV28 to TRBJ1-2, with a weak D call TRBD1 (5 bases). This CDR3 has 16 residues. Germline-derived CDR1 and CDR2 are MDHEN and SYDVKM. Trimming took off 4 bases at V and 0 bases at J, with 15 bases between the two ends. The CDR3: CASSSVFDRTNYGYTL. The CDR3 nucleotides are TGTGCCAGCAGTTCCGTTTTCGACAGAACTAACTATGGCTACACCCTC.

Points on this clonotype: This may come from a read error, since a much larger clone is one base off. Here the CDR3 omits its conserved ending phenylalanine or tryptophan, so a read error is the likely source. The genes are TRBV6-2 or TRBV6-3 and TRBJ2-5; TRBD2 might be the D (6 bases). This CDR3 comprises 12 residues. Germline V lookup: CDR1 MNHEY, CDR2 SVGEGT. V was shortened by 6 bases and J by 10 bases, with 15 bases between the two germline ends. CDR3 residues: CASSAGGVGQYV. DNA of the CDR3: TGTGCCAGCAGCGCCGGAGGGGTTGGCCAGTACGTC.

With respect to this clonotype: The junction departs from germline at one end; a sequencing error may be responsible. The V and J genes are TRBV5-1 and TRBJ2-1; 11 bases map to TRBD2. The CDR3 contains 14 residues. Per the germline V gene, CDR1 is SGHRS and CDR2 is YFSETQ. This chain's CDR3 is CASTPGTSGNERFF. The CDR3 DNA reads TGCGCCAGCACGCCCGGGACTAGCGGCAATGAGCGGTTCTTC.

The V and J genes are TRBV29-1 and TRBJ2-2, with a tentative D call TRBD1 (7 bases). Trimming removed 6 bases from V and 14 bases from J, with 16 bases in between. The CDR3 is 11 residues long. CDR1 SQVTM and CDR2 ANQGSEA come from the germline V gene. CDR3 protein: CSVRDSGQLFF. CDR3 coding DNA: TGCAGCGTCCGGGACAGCGGGCAACTGTTTTTT.

This clonotype was observed a single time. The rearrangement joins TRBV6-4 to TRBJ2-3; D remains unclear. Trimming removed 8 bases from V and 4 bases from J, with 16 bases in between. The CDR3 contains 14 residues. CDR1 MRHNA and CDR2 SNTAGT come from the germline V gene. The CDR3 here is CASAAPKGADTQYF. For the CDR3, the DNA is TGTGCCAGCGCCGCCCCCAAAGGCGCAGATACGCAGTATTTT.

With respect to this clonotype: A read error is possible here, since a much larger clone lies one base away. The chain uses TRBV7-9 and TRBJ1-1; weak D call: TRBD1 (5 bases). From germline, CDR1 is SEHNR and CDR2 FQNEAQ (reference sequence). V was cut by 1 base and J by 5 bases, with 17 bases left in between. The CDR3 has 16 amino acids. The CDR3 spells CASSLEGGGRGTEAFF. CDR3 DNA sequence: TGTGCCAGCAGCTTAGAGGGCGGGGGACGTGGGACTGAAGCTTTCTTT. Complete variable domain (other parts from reference TRBV7-9 and TRBJ1-1): DTGVSQNPRHKITKRGQNVTFRCDPISEHNRLYWYRQTLGQGPEFLTYFQNEAQLEKSRLLSDRFSAERPKGSFSTLEIQRTEQGDSAMYLCASSLEGGGRGTEAFFGQGTRLTVV.

V usage is TRBV14 and J usage is TRBJ2-1; possibly TRBD2 for D (5 bases). The V and J ends lost 5 bases and 11 bases respectively, with 13 bases between them. The CDR3 extends over 12 amino acids. Germline CDR1 reads SGHDN; CDR2 reads FVKESK. The CDR3 loop is CASSVGESKQFF. In DNA form, the CDR3 reads TGTGCCAGCAGCGTGGGAGAGTCTAAGCAGTTCTTC.

About this clonotype itself: Possible read error: a much larger clone is one base away. The rearrangement links TRBV29-1 to TRBJ2-1, with D maybe TRBD1 (5 bases). The CDR3 covers 14 residues. Germline V gene lookup returns CDR1 SQVTM and CDR2 ANQGSEA. V lost 7 bases, J lost 0 bases, and 13 bases lay in between. The CDR3 DNA sequence: TGCAGCGCCCATACAGGATCCTCCTACAATGAGCAGTTCTTC. Amino acid sequence: CSAHTGSSYNEQFF.

A remark on this clonotype: A much larger clone differs from this one at a single base, so this may be a read error. The gene calls are TRBV4-2 and TRBJ1-4; D may be TRBD1 (5 bases). Per the germline V gene, CDR1 is LGHNA and CDR2 is YNFKEQ. This CDR3 has 16 amino acids. CDR3 amino acids: CASSPILTATNGKLFF. The CDR3 DNA reads as TGTGCCAGCAGCCCGATTTTGACAGCCACTAATGGAAAACTGTTTTTT.

About this clonotype itself: Being one base from a much bigger clone, this may be a read error. The final CDR3 position lacks the conserved phenylalanine or tryptophan, pointing to a likely read error. This rearrangement joins TRBV28 to TRBJ1-6; D is possibly TRBD1 (6 bases). Trimming cost V 5 bases and J 8 bases, with 13 bases left between them. The CDR3 runs to 14 residues. CDR1 is MDHEN, CDR2 SYDVKM, per germline. The CDR3 reads CASSPGTHYSPLHY. The CDR3 DNA reads TGTGCCAGCAGTCCCGGGACACATTATTCACCCCTCCACTAT.

For this clonotype: Possible read error: a much larger clone is one base away. The chain links TRBV6-1 to TRBJ1-2; D perhaps matches TRBD1 (6 bases). Looked up from germline, CDR1 is MNHNS and CDR2 is SASEGT. The CDR3 sequence is 14 residues long. CDR3 loop: CTSRGPGTPNGYTF. DNA of the CDR3: TGTACCAGCAGGGGACCGGGGACCCCAAATGGCTACACCTTC.

The J gene is TRBJ2-7, the V gene TRBV5-6; D gene unclear. This CDR3 has 12 residues. Trimming pared 4 bases from V and 4 bases from J, leaving 9 bases between. CDR1 and CDR2 from the germline V gene are SGHDT and YYEEEE. The CDR3 is CASSVTGYEQYF. CDR3 sequence (DNA): TGTGCCAGCAGCGTAACGGGTTACGAGCAGTACTTC.

The chain employs TRBV6-9 and TRBJ2-1; D is possibly TRBD2 (6 bases). Germline lookup yields CDR1 MNHGY and CDR2 SVAAGI. The CDR3 has 14 amino acids. Trimming left V 6 bases short and J 6 bases short, with 15 bases between. This CDR3 reads CASRSRRAPNEQFF. CDR3 DNA sequence: TGTGCCAGCAGATCCCGGAGGGCGCCCAATGAGCAGTTCTTC.

The CDR3 sequence: CATSDLSGRGPNTGELFF. In DNA form, the CDR3 reads TGTGCCACCAGTGATTTGTCCGGGAGGGGGCCAAACACCGGGGAGCTGTTTTTT. The chain recombines TRBV24-1 with TRBJ2-2; D might be TRBD2 (8 bases). V shed 0 bases and J shed 2 bases, with 15 bases lying between them. This CDR3 region has 18 residues. CDR1 and CDR2 from the germline V gene are KGHDR and SFDVKD.

Regarding this clonotype: Just one base apart from a much larger clone, this may be a read error. The CDR3 is CAITSGFGYEQFF. The CDR3 nucleotides are TGTGCCATTACTAGCGGGTTTGGCTATGAGCAGTTCTTC. The chain employs TRBV10-3 and TRBJ2-1; TRBD2 matches 9 bases. The ends lost 9 bases at V and 8 bases at J; junction bases unmatched: 8. This CDR3 spans 13 amino acids. Germline V lookup: CDR1 ENHRY, CDR2 SYGVKD.

This clonotype was observed once. The gene calls are TRBV11-2 and TRBJ2-7, with a possible D match to TRBD1 (5 bases). The CDR3 spans 17 residues. V lost 0 bases and J 2 bases, leaving 17 bases between the germline ends. Germline loops: CDR1 SGHAT, CDR2 FQNNGV. The chain's CDR3 is CASSLECIQAFPYEQYF. The CDR3 DNA sequence: TGTGCCAGCAGCTTAGAATGCATACAGGCCTTTCCCTACGAGCAGTACTTC.

Regarding this clonotype: One end of the junction varies from germline; a read error may be responsible. The chain uses TRBV4-2 and TRBJ2-3; 11 bases map to TRBD2. The CDR3 runs to 15 residues. CDR1 is LGHNA and CDR2 is YNFKEQ in the germline V gene. The CDR3 loop reads CASSQMTSGMNTQYF. The CDR3, as DNA: TGCGCCAGCAGCCAAATGACTAGCGGGATGAATACGCAGTATTTT.

The chain carries TRBV5-8 and TRBJ2-3; perhaps TRBD1 as D (6 bases). The CDR3 consists of 14 residues. CDR1 and CDR2 (germline): SGHTS, YDEGEE. V was cut by 0 bases and J by 6 bases, with 11 bases left in between. Written as DNA, the CDR3 is TGTGCCAGCAGCTTGGGGACAGAGGCGGATACGCAGTATTTT. Residues: CASSLGTEADTQYF.

Notes on this clonotype: Just one base apart from a much larger clone, this may be a read error. The chain uses TRBV29-1 and TRBJ1-1; D uncertain. This CDR3 spans 12 amino acids. Germline V lookup: CDR1 SQVTM, CDR2 ANQGSEA. The CDR3 DNA is TGCAGCATTGACACCACGAACACTGAAGCTTTCTTT. This gives the protein CSIDTTNTEAFF.

This clonotype has only one observation. The junction departs from the called germline gene at one end, perhaps through a read error. The chain recombines TRBV30 with TRBJ1-2, with 9 nucleotides matching TRBD1. CDR3 length: 13 residues. Germline V gene lookup returns CDR1 GTSNPN and CDR2 SVGIG (reference sequence). CDR3 DNA: TGTGCCTGGAGTCTGGGACAGGGCCATGGCTACGCCTTC. Encoded protein: CAWSLGQGHGYAF.